These 2 T cell receptor beta chains were sequenced from one sample in a study of OX40 agonist ivuxolimab in advanced cancers. Library preparation was by the immunoSEQ multiplex PCR assay. Drawn from immuneACCESS, this table holds only the in-frame rearrangements with V and J called that TCRdb kept. Clones are partly lost; checked studies trace under half to an unresolved V gene and leave the rest unexplained. The sample table lists about 58,000 clones, about 86% of them with a count of one. The leading ten clones occupy 1% of the sample. The source was CD4+ or CD8+ T cells sorted from blood, collected in a trial of the OX40 agonist ivuxolimab. These receptors were taken from an adult with an advanced solid tumor such as melanoma, head and neck, liver or kidney cancer.

The DNA of the CDR3 is TGTGCCAGCAAACAGGACAGGGGAAATCAGCCCCAGCATTTT. Translating it yields CASKQDRGNQPQHF. This rearrangement joins TRBV6-1 to TRBJ1-5; 9 nucleotides match TRBD1. Looked up from germline, CDR1 is MNHNS and CDR2 is SASEGT. The ends lost 7 bases at V and 4 bases at J; junction bases unmatched: 5. The CDR3 covers 14 residues.

A remark on this clone: Relative to the germline gene, one junction end is altered; a read error may explain this. The V and J genes are TRBV11-3 and TRBJ1-1, with no clear D. Germline V CDR1 and CDR2: SGHNT, YENEEA. The CDR3 covers 13 residues. CDR3 nucleotides: TGTGCCAGCAGTATAAGGTTGAACGCTGAAGCTTTCTTT. This encodes CASSIRLNAEAFF.